This TCR beta chain was sequenced for a study of tumor and adjacent non-tumor tissue in lung cancer (dated by TCRdb to the late 2010s). For the wider study: Of the cohort, roughly 12 patients had adenocarcinoma, 2 had squamous cell carcinoma and 1 had small cell lung cancer. The approximately 15 enrolled patients, of whom some 10 were men and 5 were women, were aged roughly 31 to 80 years and were diagnosed with TNM stage I to III disease. Sequencing generated a total of 130,000,000 or so productive TCRbeta reads, averaging approximately 3.8 million reads per sample. The study compared bulk TCRbeta repertoires between lung tumor tissue and matched distant non-tumor lung tissue from over twelve lung cancer patients. TCRbeta CDR3 sequencing was performed on around 30 paired specimens, with one tumor sample and one normal lung sample collected per patient. The full study reports these points: The methods do not name the sequencing platform or mention unique molecular identifiers. With only roughly 15 patients in the cohort, the authors noted that larger samples and more detailed clinical data are needed. Peripheral blood was not sequenced, so blood TCRbeta repertoires in these lung cancer patients were not examined. Significantly higher TCR diversity was found in younger patients, and higher tumor TCR diversity was associated with shorter overall and disease-free survival. Tumor tissue showed significantly higher TCR diversity (inverse Simpson) than normal lung tissue, at roughly 390 vs 170 (P = 0.0075, Mann-Whitney U test). The top 100 clones made up a significantly larger cumulative share of the repertoire in normal lung than in tumor tissue.

Library creation used multiplex PCR. Reads for this sample came from an Illumina HiSeq 2500. TCRbeta libraries were constructed through three rounds of nested PCR with primers (Table S4) according to protocols adapted from ARM-PCR. PCR products of 200-500 bp were gel-excised and purified with the QIAquick gel extraction kit before sequencing. For the original study's pipeline: Trimmomatic was used to clean the reads, FLASH merged the cleaned reads into complete CDR3 sequences, and MiTCR assigned the sequences to V(D)J germline segments. Clonal diversity was calculated as the inverse Simpson's index using VDJtools. In-frame sequences without a premature stop codon were defined as productive reads. TCRdb itself trimmed the public reads at Q25 with fastp, ran MiXCR and retained productive beta chains. Under each unique CDR3 protein, matching rows form one entry showing the most common genes and DNA. The V and J calls shown here were made by TCRdb, not taken from the authors' results. For this sample there are some 99,000 distinct CDR3 sequences; around 57% appear just once. The leading ten clones occupy 15% to 20% of the sample.

RNA was isolated from bulk unsorted tissue, and RNA quality was assessed with a NanoDrop ND-1000 and an Agilent 2100. The normal lung samples consisted of distant non-tumor tissue collected more than 3 cm from the tumor edge. The donors were newly diagnosed lung cancer patients admitted for thoracic surgery in China from August to November 2014 who had not received prior chemotherapy. Anyone who had undergone radiotherapy or chemotherapy before, or who had another cancer at the same time, was left out of the study. Pieces of surgical tissue measuring about 1-2.1 cm3 were kept in RNAlater solution and stored at -80 degrees C until use. The CDR3 spans 15 residues, from the cysteine through the phenylalanine. This entry keeps only the CDR3 DNA: 45 bases, framed from base 1. The CDR1 and CDR2 encoded by the germline V gene are WSHSY and SAAADI. In regard to this clonotype: It lacks a known antigen. A junction boundary mismatches the germline segment, possibly from a read error.

The rearranged chain carries TRBV10-2 and TRBJ2-7, and TRBD2 aligns with 13 junction nucleotides. The clonotype comes from a man in his sixties with non-small cell lung cancer. The sample consisted of distant non-tumor lung tissue. In nucleotide form, the sequence is TGCGCCACAACCGGGACTAGCGGGACAGCCTGCGAGCAATACTTC. Its product reads: CATTGTSGTACEQYF.